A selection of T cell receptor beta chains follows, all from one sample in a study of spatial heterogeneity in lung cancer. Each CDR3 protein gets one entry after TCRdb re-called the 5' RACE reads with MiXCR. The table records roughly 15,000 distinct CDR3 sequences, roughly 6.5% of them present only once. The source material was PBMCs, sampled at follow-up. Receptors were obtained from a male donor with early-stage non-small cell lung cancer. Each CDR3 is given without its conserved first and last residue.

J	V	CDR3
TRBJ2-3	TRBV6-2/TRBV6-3	ASSYTTRARAKASPSTDTQY
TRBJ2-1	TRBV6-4	ATSGGTGIYNEQF
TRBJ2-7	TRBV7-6	ASSPGRTYEQY
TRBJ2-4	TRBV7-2	ASSLGGFVLAKNIQY
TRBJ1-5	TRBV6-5	ASSPTDRNQPQH
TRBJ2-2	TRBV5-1	ASSWGQGNGELF
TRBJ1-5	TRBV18	ASSRERRQLQH
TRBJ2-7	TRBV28	ASSILAGAYEQY
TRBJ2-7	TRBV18	ASSYGDSRSGEQY
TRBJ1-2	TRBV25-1	ASSEGAGGFSYGYT
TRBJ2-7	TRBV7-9	ASSLGQGAAEQY
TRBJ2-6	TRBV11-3	ASSLGTDTGANVLT
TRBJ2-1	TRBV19	ASTLREQGSNEQF
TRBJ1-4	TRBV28	ASSLEQDEKLF
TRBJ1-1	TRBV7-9	ASSQLGGTVNTEAF
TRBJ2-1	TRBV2	ATLRDVYNEQF
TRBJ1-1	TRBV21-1	ANRNTEAF
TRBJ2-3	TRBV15	ATSRGLAGRGNTDTQY
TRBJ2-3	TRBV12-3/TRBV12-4	ASSLGTGAYTQY
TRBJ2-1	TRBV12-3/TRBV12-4	ASSIPGPYNEQF
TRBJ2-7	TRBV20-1	SARDHAGLSIGEQY
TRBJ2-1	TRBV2	ASGSLRVQF
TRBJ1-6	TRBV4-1	ASSQGGGLIGPLH
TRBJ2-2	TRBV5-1	ASSSTGADTGELF
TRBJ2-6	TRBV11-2	ASSPRFVMGANVLT
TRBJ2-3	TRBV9	ASSVGTSGRLDTQY
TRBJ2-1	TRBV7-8	ASSLATLELNEQF
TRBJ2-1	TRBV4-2	ASSLGLAGQGNEQF
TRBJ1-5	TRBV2	ASSERSTQPQH
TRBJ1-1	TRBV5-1	ASSLEGPNTEAF
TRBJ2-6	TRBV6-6	ASSYSRAGANVLT
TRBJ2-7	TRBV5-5	ASSQLGGRWAYEQY
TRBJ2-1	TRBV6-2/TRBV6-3	ASSNGDEQF
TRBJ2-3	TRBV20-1	SAPSGRAGGDTQY
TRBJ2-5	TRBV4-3	ASSQDGQTRETQY
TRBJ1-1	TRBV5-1	ASSLAGQGGTEAF
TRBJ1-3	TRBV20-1	SAPEQGPGNTIY
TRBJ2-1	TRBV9	ASSVGDAGLADNEQF
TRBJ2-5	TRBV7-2	ASSLVWLSETQY
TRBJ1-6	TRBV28	ASAGGLTLH
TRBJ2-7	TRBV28	ASRATVPVSYEQY
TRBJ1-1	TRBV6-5	ASTLGVNTEAF
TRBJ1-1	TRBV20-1	SASRVGEAF
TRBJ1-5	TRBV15	ATSRYKGAGDQPQH
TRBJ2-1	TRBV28	ASSPHGAGGRHEQF